The T cell receptor beta chain described here comes from a study of vaccination effects on CD4 cells after COVID-19. In germline, CDR1 is MGHDK, CDR2 SYGVNS. Trimming at V came to 8 bases and at J to 10 bases, leaving 7 bases not matched to a gene. This CDR3 spans 11 amino acids. Comment on this clone: Its antigen is not identified.

Antigen-specific CD4+ T cells were first expanded with viral peptide pools by the ViraFEST assay and only then sequenced. Following 10 days of culture, CD4+ T cells were isolated. Wells of 1.5 million to 2 million PBMC each were grown with about 9.8 IU/ml IL-2 and around 10 ug/ml peptides. Study conclusions and caveats: Of the vaccine-induced clones from healthy vaccinees, merely 1 of 255 recognized common cold coronaviruses as well. Marked clonal contraction was seen late after vaccination (in both infection- and vaccine-induced clones).

Produced via immunoSEQ multiplex PCR; TCRdb's table is partial and in-frame only. The sample holds 30,000 to 35,000 clones, approximately 68% seen once. This rearrangement joins TRBV25-1 to TRBJ1-1, with 7 bases aligning to TRBD1. The sequencing used CD4+ T cells from PBMCs cultured with HCoV-229E spike peptides, collected before COVID-19 vaccination. The source of this sequence is a human donor who received a COVID-19 vaccine. The CDR3 protein is CASGPGDRAFF. Written as DNA, the CDR3 is TGTGCCAGCGGCCCCGGGGACAGAGCTTTCTTT. Full variable domain (missing parts from reference TRBV25-1 and TRBJ1-1): EADIYQTPRYLVIGTGKKITLECSQTMGHDKMYWYQQDPGMELHLIHYSYGVNSTEKGDLSSESTVSRIRTEHFPLTLESARPSHTSQYLCASGPGDRAFFGQGTRLTVV.